This T cell receptor (beta chain) was recorded in a study of T cells after yellow fever vaccination. Study at large: Where fractions had low cell numbers, libraries were prepared from them with the SMART-Seq v4 Ultra Low Input RNA kit.

Trimming stripped 3 bases from V and 9 bases from J, with 10 bases between. Germline V gives CDR1 SGHTA, CDR2 FQGNSA. The CDR3 is 12 residues long. This clonotype turned up a few times. TCRdb fed the 5' RACE reads into MiXCR, producing one record per CDR3 protein. The repertoire holds a few hundred thousand distinct CDR3 sequences, with around 7% as singletons. The receptor comes from a young man who received the YFV17D yellow fever vaccine. This chain links TRBV7-2 with TRBJ2-3; D remains unclear. Sequenced material: CD4+ T cells sorted from PBMCs, taken 15 days after the yellow fever booster vaccination. The CDR3 DNA sequence: TGTGCCAGCAGCTTGAATAGGTGGACGCAGTATTTT. This sequence encodes CASSLNRWTQYF.